These T cell receptor beta chains were read from a single sample in a study of blood T cell repertoires in COVID-19. Libraries were prepared by immunoSEQ multiplex PCR; TCRdb keeps only in-frame clonotypes and omits some of them. The sample consists of around 300,000 clones, around 89% of them appearing once. Sample: PBMCs or T cells enriched from blood (not recorded which). The receptors originated from a woman aged 45-65 years who had recovered from COVID-19. Both conserved end residues are part of each CDR3. The order of the fields is D gene, J gene, V gene, clone size, CDR3 protein, CDR3 DNA. D genes are given only for firm matches. Expanded clones are given a class, and other clones once, few, many or no size at all.

d_call: .; j_call: TRBJ2-1; v_call: TRBV5-8; clone_size: .; cdr3_aa: CASSPQWGHSSYNEQFF; cdr3_nt: TGTGCCAGCAGCCCGCAGTGGGGACACAGCTCCTACAATGAGCAGTTCTTC
d_call: .; j_call: TRBJ1-5; v_call: TRBV6-6; clone_size: .; cdr3_aa: CASTPPDWGQPQHF; cdr3_nt: TGTGCCAGCACTCCGCCGGACTGGGGTCAGCCCCAGCATTTT
d_call: TRBD1; j_call: TRBJ1-6; v_call: TRBV19; clone_size: .; cdr3_aa: CASSNDRGNSPLHF; cdr3_nt: TGTGCCAGTAGCAATGACAGGGGCAATTCACCCCTCCACTTT
d_call: TRBD1; j_call: TRBJ2-7; v_call: TRBV5-5; clone_size: .; cdr3_aa: CASTGTGLLSSYEQYF; cdr3_nt: TGTGCCAGCACCGGGACAGGGTTACTTAGCTCCTACGAGCAGTACTTC
d_call: .; j_call: TRBJ1-2; v_call: TRBV3-1/TRBV3-2; clone_size: .; cdr3_aa: CASSQAGLTPILF; cdr3_nt: TGTGCCAGCAGCCAAGCAGGGCTGACTCCAATTTTATTC
d_call: TRBD1; j_call: TRBJ1-5; v_call: TRBV7-8; clone_size: .; cdr3_aa: CASSLKGAEWQPQHF; cdr3_nt: TGTGCCAGCAGCTTGAAGGGGGCGGAATGGCAGCCCCAGCATTTT
d_call: .; j_call: TRBJ2-2; v_call: TRBV24-1; clone_size: .; cdr3_aa: CATARGMNTGELFF; cdr3_nt: TGTGCCACCGCTCGGGGAATGAACACCGGGGAGCTGTTTTTT
d_call: .; j_call: TRBJ2-3; v_call: TRBV6-2/TRBV6-3; clone_size: .; cdr3_aa: CASSYGGLSSVSTDTQYF; cdr3_nt: TGTGCCAGCAGTTACGGGGGGTTGTCGAGCGTAAGCACAGATACGCAGTATTTT
d_call: .; j_call: TRBJ2-7; v_call: TRBV28; clone_size: .; cdr3_aa: CASRQGTSTYEQYF; cdr3_nt: TGTGCCAGCAGACAAGGGACTTCTACCTACGAGCAGTACTTC
d_call: .; j_call: TRBJ2-1; v_call: TRBV7-2; clone_size: .; cdr3_aa: CASSLGGTSYNEQFF; cdr3_nt: TGTGCCAGCAGCTTAGGCGGGACCTCCTACAATGAGCAGTTCTTC
d_call: .; j_call: TRBJ2-3; v_call: TRBV30; clone_size: .; cdr3_aa: CAWSVLPGGTDTQYF; cdr3_nt: TGTGCCTGGAGTGTACTACCCGGGGGCACAGATACGCAGTATTTT
d_call: .; j_call: TRBJ1-1; v_call: TRBV27; clone_size: .; cdr3_aa: CASSILRGENTEAFF; cdr3_nt: TGTGCCAGCAGTATCCTACGGGGGGAGAACACTGAAGCTTTCTTT
d_call: .; j_call: TRBJ2-1; v_call: TRBV3-1/TRBV3-2; clone_size: few; cdr3_aa: CASSQELAEQFF; cdr3_nt: TGTGCCAGCAGCCAGGAGTTGGCTGAGCAGTTCTTC
d_call: TRBD2; j_call: TRBJ2-7; v_call: TRBV3-1/TRBV3-2; clone_size: .; cdr3_aa: CASSQAGLAGSYEQYF; cdr3_nt: TGTGCCAGCAGCCAGGCAGGGCTAGCGGGGTCCTACGAGCAGTACTTC
d_call: TRBD1; j_call: TRBJ1-1; v_call: TRBV18; clone_size: .; cdr3_aa: CASSRTGTSSGTEAFF; cdr3_nt: TGTGCCAGCTCACGGACAGGGACGAGTTCGGGCACTGAAGCTTTCTTT
d_call: TRBD2; j_call: TRBJ2-4; v_call: TRBV4-2; clone_size: .; cdr3_aa: CASSQDRTSGDGAKNIQYF; cdr3_nt: TGTGCCAGCAGCCAAGATAGGACTAGCGGGGATGGGGCCAAAAACATTCAGTACTTC
d_call: .; j_call: TRBJ1-1; v_call: TRBV5-1; clone_size: .; cdr3_aa: CASSLDSHTEAFF; cdr3_nt: TGCGCCAGCAGCTTGGACAGCCACACTGAAGCTTTCTTT
d_call: TRBD1; j_call: TRBJ1-2; v_call: TRBV27; clone_size: .; cdr3_aa: CASSFSGQEAHYGYTF; cdr3_nt: TGTGCCAGCAGTTTTTCCGGACAGGAGGCTCACTATGGCTACACCTTC
d_call: TRBD2; j_call: TRBJ2-7; v_call: TRBV5-4; clone_size: .; cdr3_aa: CASSLTSGGRDEQYF; cdr3_nt: TGTGCCAGCAGCTTGACTAGCGGGGGAAGGGACGAGCAGTACTTC
d_call: .; j_call: TRBJ2-7; v_call: TRBV21-1; clone_size: .; cdr3_aa: CASNPTQSDEQYF; cdr3_nt: TGTGCCAGCAACCCCACCCAAAGCGACGAGCAGTACTTC
d_call: .; j_call: TRBJ1-1; v_call: TRBV28; clone_size: .; cdr3_aa: CASRTMGAPATEAFF; cdr3_nt: TGTGCCAGCAGGACGATGGGGGCCCCAGCTACTGAAGCTTTCTTT
d_call: .; j_call: TRBJ1-5; v_call: TRBV7-2; clone_size: .; cdr3_aa: CASSSTGTVNQPQHF; cdr3_nt: TGTGCCAGCAGCTCAACAGGGACCGTGAATCAGCCCCAGCATTTT
d_call: TRBD2; j_call: TRBJ2-1; v_call: TRBV24-1; clone_size: .; cdr3_aa: CATSAPPSGSKDEQFF; cdr3_nt: TGTGCCACCAGTGCCCCCCCTAGCGGGAGTAAGGATGAGCAGTTCTTC
d_call: .; j_call: TRBJ2-7; v_call: TRBV28; clone_size: .; cdr3_aa: CASSLWGSSYEQYF; cdr3_nt: TGTGCCAGCAGTTTATGGGGGAGCTCCTACGAGCAGTACTTC
d_call: TRBD1; j_call: TRBJ1-1; v_call: TRBV14; clone_size: .; cdr3_aa: CASNQWTGAFNTEAFF; cdr3_nt: TGTGCCAGCAACCAATGGACAGGGGCCTTCAACACTGAAGCTTTCTTT
d_call: TRBD1; j_call: TRBJ1-1; v_call: TRBV27; clone_size: few; cdr3_aa: CASLWGQGASTEAFF; cdr3_nt: TGTGCCAGCCTCTGGGGACAGGGGGCAAGCACTGAAGCTTTCTTT
d_call: .; j_call: TRBJ1-1; v_call: TRBV3-1/TRBV3-2; clone_size: .; cdr3_aa: CASSRGGTEAFF; cdr3_nt: TGTGCCAGCAGCCGCGGGGGCACTGAAGCTTTCTTT
d_call: TRBD1; j_call: TRBJ2-3; v_call: TRBV11-2; clone_size: .; cdr3_aa: CASSLQGVTDTQYF; cdr3_nt: TGTGCCAGCAGCCTGCAGGGGGTCACAGATACGCAGTATTTT
d_call: TRBD1; j_call: TRBJ1-4; v_call: TRBV29-1; clone_size: .; cdr3_aa: CSASQTGANEKLFF; cdr3_nt: TGCAGCGCCTCGCAGACAGGGGCTAATGAAAAACTGTTTTTT
d_call: .; j_call: TRBJ2-1; v_call: TRBV6-1; clone_size: .; cdr3_aa: CASSEVGVFYNEQFF; cdr3_nt: TGTGCCAGCAGTGAAGTGGGAGTGTTCTACAATGAGCAGTTCTTC
d_call: TRBD2; j_call: TRBJ2-3; v_call: TRBV18; clone_size: .; cdr3_aa: CASSLGPGLGTDTQYF; cdr3_nt: TGTGCCAGCTCACTGGGGCCGGGACTAGGCACAGATACGCAGTATTTT
d_call: TRBD1; j_call: TRBJ1-1; v_call: TRBV4-3; clone_size: few; cdr3_aa: CASSPHRGGMNTEAFF; cdr3_nt: TGCGCCAGCAGCCCACACCGAGGGGGCATGAACACTGAAGCTTTCTTT
d_call: .; j_call: TRBJ2-3; v_call: TRBV5-1; clone_size: .; cdr3_aa: CASSLGGYTDTQYF; cdr3_nt: TGCGCCAGCAGCTTGGGCGGGTACACAGATACGCAGTATTTT
d_call: .; j_call: TRBJ1-5; v_call: TRBV28; clone_size: .; cdr3_aa: CASSLDYSNQPQHF; cdr3_nt: TGTGCCAGCAGCCTCGACTATAGCAATCAGCCCCAGCATTTT
d_call: .; j_call: TRBJ2-5; v_call: TRBV9; clone_size: .; cdr3_aa: CASSVEEKTQYF; cdr3_nt: TGTGCCAGCAGCGTAGAAGAGAAGACCCAGTACTTC
d_call: TRBD2; j_call: TRBJ2-3; v_call: TRBV4-3; clone_size: .; cdr3_aa: CASSQDSAGGTDTQYF; cdr3_nt: TGCGCCAGCAGCCAAGATTCGGCGGGAGGCACAGATACGCAGTATTTT
d_call: .; j_call: TRBJ2-3; v_call: TRBV5-5; clone_size: .; cdr3_aa: CASSFGVKGFGTQYF; cdr3_nt: TGTGCCAGCAGCTTCGGGGTAAAGGGATTTGGTACGCAGTATTTT
d_call: .; j_call: TRBJ1-3; v_call: TRBV28; clone_size: .; cdr3_aa: CASSFHSGNTIYF; cdr3_nt: TGTGCCAGCAGTTTTCATAGTGGAAACACCATATATTTT
d_call: .; j_call: TRBJ2-5; v_call: TRBV7-2; clone_size: .; cdr3_aa: CASSFRGETQYF; cdr3_nt: TGTGCCAGCAGCTTCAGAGGAGAGACCCAGTACTTC
d_call: .; j_call: TRBJ2-1; v_call: TRBV29-1; clone_size: .; cdr3_aa: CSVAGGYNEQFF; cdr3_nt: TGCAGCGTTGCTGGCGGCTACAATGAGCAGTTCTTC
d_call: TRBD2; j_call: TRBJ2-1; v_call: TRBV5-4; clone_size: .; cdr3_aa: CASSLGLATYNEQFF; cdr3_nt: TGTGCCAGCAGCTTGGGACTAGCGACCTACAATGAGCAGTTCTTC
d_call: TRBD1; j_call: TRBJ1-5; v_call: TRBV7-8; clone_size: .; cdr3_aa: CASTLDRDNQPQHF; cdr3_nt: TGTGCCAGCACCTTGGACAGGGATAATCAGCCCCAGCATTTT
d_call: .; j_call: TRBJ2-1; v_call: TRBV29-1; clone_size: once; cdr3_aa: CSVSRQGIHEQFF; cdr3_nt: TGCAGCGTCTCTAGGCAGGGTATTCATGAGCAGTTCTTC
d_call: .; j_call: TRBJ2-1; v_call: TRBV29-1; clone_size: few; cdr3_aa: CSGGPSGGYTEQFF; cdr3_nt: TGCAGCGGGGGGCCTAGCGGTGGATACACTGAGCAGTTCTTC
d_call: .; j_call: TRBJ1-3; v_call: TRBV7-2; clone_size: few; cdr3_aa: CASSLDFSGNTIYF; cdr3_nt: TGTGCCAGCAGCCTCGACTTCTCTGGAAACACCATATATTTT
d_call: .; j_call: TRBJ2-6; v_call: TRBV29-1; clone_size: .; cdr3_aa: CSVGTVQPSGANVLTF; cdr3_nt: TGCAGCGTTGGGACAGTGCAACCGTCTGGGGCCAACGTCCTGACTTTC
d_call: .; j_call: TRBJ1-2; v_call: TRBV4-3; clone_size: .; cdr3_aa: CASSQDLNYGYTF; cdr3_nt: TGCGCCAGCAGCCAAGATCTCAACTATGGCTACACCTTC
d_call: .; j_call: TRBJ2-3; v_call: TRBV28; clone_size: .; cdr3_aa: CASSFMTLRGTDTQYF; cdr3_nt: TGTGCCAGCAGTTTTATGACTCTCCGGGGGACAGATACGCAGTATTTT
d_call: TRBD1; j_call: TRBJ2-7; v_call: TRBV6-2/TRBV6-3; clone_size: .; cdr3_aa: CASSYSNRGPYEQYF; cdr3_nt: TGTGCCAGCAGTTACTCGAACAGGGGTCCCTACGAGCAGTACTTC
d_call: TRBD1; j_call: TRBJ2-3; v_call: TRBV4-3; clone_size: .; cdr3_aa: CASSPSGQGATAGTQYF; cdr3_nt: TGCGCCAGCAGCCCTTCGGGACAGGGGGCAACAGCAGGAACGCAGTATTTT
d_call: .; j_call: TRBJ2-1; v_call: TRBV27; clone_size: .; cdr3_aa: CASSFRQPRSSYNEQFF; cdr3_nt: TGTGCCAGCAGTTTTAGACAGCCCCGCAGCTCCTACAATGAGCAGTTCTTC
d_call: .; j_call: TRBJ1-1; v_call: TRBV10-3; clone_size: .; cdr3_aa: CAIRSAGDTEAFF; cdr3_nt: TGTGCCATCAGATCCGCGGGGGACACTGAAGCTTTCTTT
d_call: .; j_call: TRBJ1-3; v_call: TRBV6-2/TRBV6-3; clone_size: .; cdr3_aa: CASSYSGPGGNTIYF; cdr3_nt: TGTGCCAGCAGTTACTCTGGTCCGGGAGGAAACACCATATATTTT
d_call: .; j_call: TRBJ1-4; v_call: TRBV28; clone_size: .; cdr3_aa: CASSLIGATNEKLFF; cdr3_nt: TGTGCCAGCAGTTTGATCGGGGCAACTAATGAAAAACTGTTTTTT
d_call: .; j_call: TRBJ2-1; v_call: TRBV24-1; clone_size: .; cdr3_aa: CATSDLHDYNEQFF; cdr3_nt: TGTGCCACCAGTGATTTACACGATTACAATGAGCAGTTCTTC
d_call: .; j_call: TRBJ1-1; v_call: TRBV4-2; clone_size: .; cdr3_aa: CASSPSPDRNTEAFF; cdr3_nt: TGTGCCAGCAGCCCATCGCCGGACAGGAACACTGAAGCTTTCTTT
d_call: .; j_call: TRBJ1-5; v_call: TRBV18; clone_size: .; cdr3_aa: CASSLNYNSNQPQHF; cdr3_nt: TGTGCCAGCTCACTAAACTACAATAGCAATCAGCCCCAGCATTTT
d_call: TRBD1; j_call: TRBJ2-7; v_call: TRBV6-5; clone_size: .; cdr3_aa: CASSYSDRVEQYF; cdr3_nt: TGTGCCAGCAGTTACTCGGACAGGGTCGAGCAGTACTTC
d_call: .; j_call: TRBJ1-2; v_call: TRBV28; clone_size: .; cdr3_aa: CASSGLNYGYTF; cdr3_nt: TGTGCCAGCTCAGGCTTAAACTATGGCTACACCTTC
d_call: TRBD1; j_call: TRBJ2-7; v_call: TRBV27; clone_size: .; cdr3_aa: CASSLRTGSYEQYF; cdr3_nt: TGTGCCAGCAGTTTACGGACAGGGTCCTACGAGCAGTACTTC